This entry concerns a single T cell receptor (beta chain). Its antigen is as yet unknown. This entry belongs to a study of CD8+ T cells in alopecia areata. Study-wide results and caveats: Clarity of TCR sharing across patients fell short of that in mice, possibly HLA-related. Normal skin's resident alphabeta T cells are also sequenced in scalp samples.

V was trimmed by 2 bases and J by 6 bases, leaving 11 bases between them. The CDR3 length is 13 residues. Germline V gene data show CDR1 as SGHRS and CDR2 as YFSETQ. Lesional scalp punch biopsies and peripheral blood came from alopecia areata patients. Starting from PBMCs, sorting isolated CD4+ and CD8+ T cells. RNA, once extracted, was reverse transcribed into cDNA for use as the sequencing template. Sequenced by immunoSEQ multiplex PCR; TCRdb stores in-frame clones only, minus some. Of about 97,000 clones detected, 41% appear once; the ten largest clones hold about 1.2%. The sample taken for sequencing was CD4+ T cells sorted from blood. The receptor comes from a human donor with alopecia areata. This chain links TRBV5-1 with TRBJ1-2; D possibly corresponds to TRBD1 (5 bases). For the CDR3, the DNA is TGCGCCAGCAGCTTCCAGGGTATGAATGGCTACACCTTC. It codes for CASSFQGMNGYTF.